One and the same sample provided the 28 T cell receptor beta chains below, sequenced in a study of tumor-infiltrating lymphocytes in primary liver carcinoma. The input was 500 ng total RNA; TCR beta cDNA was made from it with a constant-region primer. What produced the TCR beta libraries was three nested multiplex PCR rounds using slightly modified ARM-PCR. The opening two PCR rounds, around 10 cycles each, paired TRBV1-TRBV30 forward primers with a C-beta reverse primer. TCRdb passed the multiplex PCR reads through MiXCR, listing each CDR3 protein once. The sample lists 100,000 to 150,000 distinct CDR3 sequences; 64% were seen once. Unsorted bulk tissue, roughly 20-33 mg of it, served as the source for co-extraction of RNA and DNA. The specimen was liver tumor tissue from sampling region 3. This sample's subset: tumor region T3, left-lateral pole. Every receptor here comes from a woman aged 55 to 70 with primary liver carcinoma and hepatitis B virus infection.

This rearrangement joins TRBV7-3 to TRBJ1-2, with 8 bases identical to TRBD1. The CDR3 sequence is 13 residues long. From germline, CDR1 is SGHTA and CDR2 FQGTGA. J was trimmed by 8 bases and V by 5 bases; bases with no gene match: 7. CDR3 in amino acids: CASSPGQGFGYTF. The DNA for the CDR3 is TGTGCCAGCAGCCCCGGACAGGGATTCGGCTACACCTTC.

This clonotype showed up many times. The chain recombines TRBV5-6 with TRBJ1-1; unclear D gene. V lost 0 bases, J lost 5 bases, and 14 bases lay in between. CDR3 length: 15 amino acids. In germline, CDR1 is SGHDT, CDR2 YYEEEE. The CDR3 loop is CASSLAQRRRTEAFF. The CDR3 DNA sequence: TGTGCCAGCAGCTTGGCCCAGAGAAGGAGGACTGAAGCTTTCTTT.

Only a few counts were recorded for this clonotype. A read error is possible here, since a much larger clone lies one base away. The V and J genes are TRBV10-3 and TRBJ1-5; weak D call: TRBD1 (6 bases). The germline gives CDR1 ENHRY, CDR2 SYGVKD. The CDR3 runs 14 residues. CDR3 coding DNA: TGTGCCGTCAGTGAGGGGGGGGTGACTCAGCCCCAGCATTTT. Its protein product is CAVSEGGVTQPQHF.

This clonotype has at least ten counts. The J gene is TRBJ2-3, the V gene TRBV10-3, with 9 positions matching TRBD1. Per germline, CDR1 ENHRY and CDR2 SYGVKD. The CDR3 extends over 15 amino acids. The ends lost 4 bases at V and 5 bases at J; junction bases unmatched: 7. The chain's CDR3 is CAISAGQGGRDTQYF. The CDR3, as DNA: TGTGCCATCAGTGCGGGACAGGGCGGTAGAGATACGCAGTATTTT.

This chain links TRBV27 with TRBJ1-1; no definite D call. The CDR3 has 13 residues. The germline gives CDR1 MNHEY, CDR2 SMNVEV (reference sequence). V was pared by 7 bases and J by 5 bases, with 14 bases between. The CDR3 nucleotides are TGTGCCAGCAATAACGGGGTGGGTACTGAAGCTTTCTTT. Translation gives CASNNGVGTEAFF.

On this clonotype itself: Since no conserved phenylalanine or tryptophan closes the CDR3, a read error is the likely cause. The rearrangement joins TRBV5-4 to TRBJ2-5, with 7 bases aligning to TRBD1. This CDR3 region has 14 residues. CDR1 is SGHNT and CDR2 is YYREEE in the germline V gene (reference sequence). The CDR3 spells CASSPRGRQEAQYL. In nucleotides, the CDR3 is TGTGCCAGCAGCCCCAGGGGGAGACAAGAGGCCCAGTACTTA.

On this clonotype: One end of the junction fails to match germline, which may point to a read error. CDR3 sequence reads: CASSSSATRLVDF. For the CDR3, the DNA is TGTGCCAGCAGTTCAAGCGCGACTAGGCTCGTGGACTTC. J is TRBJ2-4 and V is TRBV28, with a tentative D call TRBD2 (6 bases). The CDR3 contains 13 residues. Germline V gene lookup returns CDR1 MDHEN and CDR2 SYDVKM.

A remark on this clonotype: The germline gene is not matched at one end of the junction; a read error may be the cause. CDR3: CASSLRTAGLREQRF. CDR3 in DNA: TGTGCCAGCAGCCTTCGGACAGCAGGACTACGCGAGCAGCGCTTC. The rearrangement uses TRBV11-1 and TRBJ2-7; D could derive from TRBD1 or TRBD2 (6 bases each). The CDR3 runs 15 residues. CDR1 SGHAT and CDR2 FQDESV come from the germline V gene (reference sequence).

This chain connects TRBV11-2 to TRBJ2-5, with 9 positions matching TRBD2. With V trimmed by 10 bases and J by 4 bases, 16 bases remained unmatched. The length of the CDR3 is 16 residues. CDR1 and CDR2 (germline): SGHAT, FQNNGV. CDR3 loop: CANTPSRLAGRETQYF. For the CDR3, the DNA is TGTGCCAACACCCCATCCAGGCTAGCGGGAAGAGAGACCCAGTACTTC.

Remarks on this clonotype: A single base separates this from a much larger clone, so it may be a read error. The chain has TRBV6-1 and TRBJ2-7, with TRBD1 identical over 12 bases. Germline trimming cut 2 bases from V and 6 bases from J; bases unmatched to any gene: 8. The CDR3 totals 16 residues. The V gene's germline CDR1 is MNHNS and CDR2 SASEGT. CDR3 nucleotides: TGTGCCAGCAGTGAAACCTCGGGACAGGGGGCGGGCGAGCAGTACTTC. Amino acid sequence: CASSETSGQGAGEQYF.

Many counts were recorded for this clonotype. The rearrangement links TRBV4-1 to TRBJ2-7, with 8 bases lining up with TRBD2. Losses at the gene ends were 8 bases for V and 4 bases for J; bases not matched to a gene: 13. CDR3 length: 15 residues. Germline V lookup: CDR1 MGHRA, CDR2 YSYEKL. The CDR3 is CASQTRAGGRYEQYF. CDR3 sequence (DNA): TGCGCCAGCCAAACTAGGGCGGGAGGTAGATACGAGCAGTACTTC.

Note on this clonotype: At one of its ends the junction is not consistent with the germline gene, which may arise from a read error. The V call is TRBV6-1, the J call TRBJ2-7; D tentatively reads TRBD1 or TRBD2 (5 bases each). The length of the CDR3 is 14 residues. The germline V gene encodes CDR1 MNHNS and CDR2 SASEGT. CDR3 in DNA: TGTGCCAACAGTGGAGGAAGGGGCTCGTACGAGCAGTACTTC. Translating gives CANSGGRGSYEQYF.

V and J are TRBV19 and TRBJ2-1; D not resolved. CDR3 length: 14 residues. CDR1 and CDR2 (germline): LNHDA, SQIVND (reference sequence). V was clipped by 0 bases and J by 12 bases, with 15 bases between them. DNA of the CDR3: TGTGCCAGTAGTATAGAGGGATCTGACTCTGGGCAGTTCTTC. Protein product: CASSIEGSDSGQFF.

The CDR3 is CAKNPTGGDSYEQYF. CDR3 DNA sequence: TGTGCCAAAAACCCAACGGGGGGGGATTCCTACGAGCAGTACTTC. The chain is built from TRBV6-1 and TRBJ2-7, with 8 positions matching TRBD2. After removal of 10 bases from V and 1 base from J, the junction contained 12 bases not matched to a gene. The CDR3 sequence is 15 residues long. The germline V gene has CDR1 MNHNS and CDR2 SASEGT.

The gene calls are TRBV7-6 and TRBJ1-6; D gene ambiguous. V was cut by 4 bases and J by 7 bases, with 23 bases left in between. Germline V gives CDR1 SGHVS, CDR2 FNYEAQ. This CDR3 is 18 amino acids long. The CDR3 coding sequence is TGTGCCAGCAGCTCCCAAACCCAAACGGGAGGGATCAATTCACCCCTCCACTTT. As protein: CASSSQTQTGGINSPLHF.

This clonotype ranks as medium-sized. This chain uses TRBV11-3 with TRBJ1-1; maybe TRBD1 (5 bases). Trimming took off 5 bases at V and 11 bases at J, with 21 bases between the two ends. The CDR3 consists of 14 residues. CDR1 and CDR2 from the germline V gene are SGHNT and YENEEA. The CDR3 here is CASSPRGGEVRAFF. CDR3 bases: TGTGCCAGCAGCCCTAGGGGAGGGGAGGTTCGCGCTTTCTTT.

V and J are TRBV11-2 and TRBJ2-3; 7 nucleotides match TRBD2. Germline lookup yields CDR1 SGHAT and CDR2 FQNNGV. V lost 8 bases to trimming and J lost 7 bases; unmatched junction nucleotides: 21. CDR3 length equals 17 residues. In DNA form, the CDR3 reads TGTGCCAGCCGCCCGAATCGCGGGAGCTGGTTAAGATATACGCAGTATTTT. This translates into CASRPNRGSWLRYTQYF.

On this clonotype: With a much larger clone just one base away, this may be a read error. The J gene is TRBJ2-5, the V gene TRBV7-3; a possible D gene is TRBD2 (6 bases). This CDR3 region has 14 residues. From germline, CDR1 is SGHTA and CDR2 FQGTGA. Trimming removed 5 bases at V and 6 bases at J, with 16 bases between. The CDR3 DNA is TGTGCCAGCAGCCCTGACGGGAGTATAAAGACCCAGTACTTC. This translates into CASSPDGSIKTQYF.

Comment on this clonotype: A single base separates this from a much larger clone, so it may be a read error. V gene TRBV10-1 combines with J gene TRBJ2-2, with a weak D call TRBD2 (6 bases). V was shortened by 0 bases and J by 6 bases, with 11 bases between the two germline ends. CDR3 length: 15 residues. CDR1 WNHNN and CDR2 SYGVQD come from the germline V gene (reference sequence). CDR3: CASSESGGSSGELFF. As DNA, the CDR3 is TGCGCCAGCAGTGAGTCGGGAGGCTCCTCCGGGGAGCTGTTTTTT.

Remarks on this clonotype: One junction end disagrees with the germline gene, perhaps due to a read error. The V and J genes are TRBV20-1 and TRBJ2-3; D perhaps matches TRBD2 (6 bases). The CDR3 has 14 amino acids. Germline CDR1 reads DFQATT; CDR2 reads SNEGSKA (reference sequence). CDR3 nucleotide sequence: TGCAGTGCTCGCTTAGCGGTGAGGGCAGATATGCAGTATTTT. It translates to CSARLAVRADMQYF.

Turning to this clonotype: In this CDR3 the conserved last residue, phenylalanine or tryptophan, is missing, so a read error is likely. CDR3 DNA sequence: TGCAGCGTTTCTGGGGGGATCGCAGAGACCCAGTTCCTC. This codes for CSVSGGIAETQFL. This chain links TRBV29-1 with TRBJ2-5, with a tentative D call TRBD2 (6 bases). The DNA matches TRBJ2-1 better at its end, which makes the J call doubtful. Germline-derived CDR1 and CDR2 are SQVTM and ANQGSEA. CDR3 size: 13 residues.

A note on this clonotype: Sequence at one end of the junction differs from germline and may be a read error. The V call is TRBV6-5, the J call TRBJ2-1; D is uncertain. CDR3 length: 14 residues. Looked up from germline, CDR1 is MNHEY and CDR2 is SVGAGI. The CDR3 nucleotides read TGTGCCAGCAGTCCGGGTCTCTCTAGGAATGAGCAGTTATTC. Its translation is CASSPGLSRNEQLF.

Regarding this clonotype: With a much larger clone just one base away, this may be a read error. The V call is TRBV5-6, the J call TRBJ2-5; 13 positions match TRBD2. This CDR3 has 18 residues. J gave up 4 bases and V 6 bases, and 15 bases lay outside the gene matches. The germline CDR1 and CDR2 sequences are SGHDT and YYEEEE. CDR3 in DNA: TGTGCCAGCAACAAGATCGATCCGGGACTAGCGGGAAGAGAGACCCAGTACTTC. Translating it yields CASNKIDPGLAGRETQYF.

About this clonotype itself: Since the CDR3 does not end with the conserved phenylalanine or tryptophan, this likely comes from a read error. The genes are TRBV29-1 and TRBJ2-1, with D perhaps TRBD1 or TRBD2 (6 bases each). Trimming cost V 4 bases and J 8 bases, with 15 bases left between them. The CDR3 sequence is 13 residues long. Germline CDR1 and CDR2: SQVTM and ANQGSEA. CDR3 loop: CSVGGAGTDEQFL. The CDR3 coding sequence is TGCAGCGTTGGGGGGGCCGGAACTGATGAGCAGTTCTTA.

About this clonotype: Since a much larger clone is just one base distant, this may be a read error. Written as DNA, the CDR3 is TGTGCCAGCAGTTTATTTCGTGAGCGAGGGATCGGGGAGCTGTTTTTT. Its protein is CASSLFRERGIGELFF. This chain links TRBV12-3 or TRBV12-4 with TRBJ2-2, with D maybe TRBD2 (5 bases). This CDR3 contains 16 residues. V gave up 2 bases and J gave up 7 bases, with 17 bases separating them.

This clonotype has more than one count but fewer than ten. The rearrangement joins TRBV7-9 to TRBJ1-1, with D hard to call. The V gene's germline CDR1 is SEHNR and CDR2 FQNEAQ (reference sequence). The CDR3 spans 18 residues. Trimming left V 3 bases short and J 1 base short, with 21 bases between. The CDR3 DNA sequence: TGTGCCAGCAGCTTTGAGACGGTGGCCACCTGGGGGAACACTGAAGCTTTCTTT. It codes for CASSFETVATWGNTEAFF.

Note on this clonotype: This may come from a read error, since a much larger clone is one base off. V usage is TRBV6-4 and J usage is TRBJ2-1; D might be TRBD1 (5 bases). CDR1 and CDR2 from the germline V gene are MRHNA and SNTAGT. The germline V and J ends were trimmed by 7 bases and 6 bases, with 16 bases remaining between them. CDR3 length: 14 amino acids. The CDR3 sequence: CASNVDQGRNEQFF. CDR3 nucleotides: TGTGCCAGCAATGTAGACCAGGGCCGCAATGAGCAGTTCTTC.

The rearrangement links TRBV5-1 to TRBJ1-4; D is uncertain. The V and J ends lost 0 bases and 3 bases respectively, with 15 bases between them. Germline assignment: CDR1 SGHRS and CDR2 YFSETQ. The CDR3 loop spans 17 amino acids. As DNA, the CDR3 is TGCGCCAGCAGCTTGGGCCAAATCGGACTGGCTAATGAAAAACTGTTTTTT. This sequence encodes CASSLGQIGLANEKLFF.